Listed below are T cell receptor beta chains from one sample, sequenced in a study of T cells in Graves' hyperthyroidism and ophthalmopathy. TCRdb analysed the multiplex PCR reads with MiXCR anew, one entry per CDR3 protein. The sample contains approximately 600,000 distinct CDR3 sequences, less than 25% of which appear only once. The source material was blood. The receptors here all came from a man aged 30-40 years with Graves' ophthalmopathy. Both conserved end residues are part of each CDR3. The D gene is left open where the match is weak. For some rows the clone size is stated as once, few or many, or as a class when expanded; others skip it.

v_gene: TRBV4-2; j_gene: TRBJ2-1; abundance: NA; len: 15; d_gene: TRBD2; CDR3nt: TGTGCCAGCAGTCAACTAGCGGGACTGAACAATGAGCAGTTCTTC; CDR3aa: CASSQLAGLNNEQFF
v_gene: TRBV24-1; j_gene: TRBJ2-7; abundance: NA; len: 15; d_gene: TRBD1; CDR3nt: TGTGCCACCAGTGGCTTACAGGGGGGCTCCTACGAGCAGTACTTC; CDR3aa: CATSGLQGGSYEQYF
v_gene: TRBV18; j_gene: TRBJ1-2; abundance: many; len: 15; d_gene: NA; CDR3nt: TGTGCCAGCTCACCACCGGCAGGCGCTAACTATGGCTACACCTTC; CDR3aa: CASSPPAGANYGYTF
v_gene: TRBV6-2/TRBV6-3; j_gene: TRBJ2-1; abundance: NA; len: 13; d_gene: NA; CDR3nt: TGTGCCAGCCGATTAAGGAGCAGCAGCGAGCAGTTCTTC; CDR3aa: CASRLRSSSEQFF
v_gene: TRBV6-6; j_gene: TRBJ2-7; abundance: many; len: 15; d_gene: NA; CDR3nt: TGTGCCAGCAGTTACGATACAGGTCAATCCCACGAGCAGTACTTC; CDR3aa: CASSYDTGQSHEQYF
v_gene: TRBV20-1; j_gene: TRBJ2-7; abundance: NA; len: 14; d_gene: TRBD2; CDR3nt: TGCAGTGCTGCCCCCCTAGCGGCGGACTACGAGCAGTACTTC; CDR3aa: CSAAPLAADYEQYF
v_gene: TRBV7-9; j_gene: TRBJ2-5; abundance: few; len: 11; d_gene: NA; CDR3nt: TGTGCCAGCAGCTCTCGACCCCCCCAGTACTTC; CDR3aa: CASSSRPPQYF
v_gene: TRBV7-2; j_gene: TRBJ2-5; abundance: NA; len: 16; d_gene: NA; CDR3nt: TGTGCCAGCAGTCCAACCGCCGGGACAACTAAGAGGTCCCAGTACTTC; CDR3aa: CASSPTAGTTKRSQYF
v_gene: TRBV20-1; j_gene: TRBJ2-1; abundance: few; len: 22; d_gene: TRBD2; CDR3nt: TGCAGTGCTAGACCCTATAAGGCACCGGGACTACCCAAAGCGGGCTCCTACAATGAGCAGTTCTTC; CDR3aa: CSARPYKAPGLPKAGSYNEQFF
v_gene: TRBV12-3/TRBV12-4; j_gene: TRBJ2-1; abundance: few; len: 16; d_gene: NA; CDR3nt: TGTGCCAGCACCAGGGGGGCCAGTTACTCCTACAATGAGCAGTTCTTC; CDR3aa: CASTRGASYSYNEQFF
v_gene: TRBV7-9; j_gene: TRBJ1-1; abundance: NA; len: 14; d_gene: TRBD1; CDR3nt: TGTGCCACCACCCAGGGGGCCGCTTTCGCTGAAGCTTTCTTT; CDR3aa: CATTQGAAFAEAFF
v_gene: TRBV28; j_gene: TRBJ2-3; abundance: NA; len: 15; d_gene: TRBD2; CDR3nt: TGTGCCAGCAGTGTAGCGGGAGGGAGCACAGATACGCAGTATTTT; CDR3aa: CASSVAGGSTDTQYF
v_gene: TRBV5-1; j_gene: TRBJ2-1; abundance: many; len: 16; d_gene: NA; CDR3nt: TGCGCCAGCAGCTTGCAAACGGGATCGCCTTACAATGAGCAGTTCTTC; CDR3aa: CASSLQTGSPYNEQFF
v_gene: TRBV6-1; j_gene: TRBJ2-7; abundance: NA; len: 14; d_gene: NA; CDR3nt: TGTGCCAGCAGACAGACGGAGTTTACCTACGAGCAGTACTTC; CDR3aa: CASRQTEFTYEQYF
v_gene: TRBV4-3; j_gene: TRBJ1-4; abundance: NA; len: 17; d_gene: NA; CDR3nt: TGCGCCAGCAGCCAAGACTGGAATTCTGCAACTAATGAAAAACTGTTTTTT; CDR3aa: CASSQDWNSATNEKLFF
v_gene: TRBV30; j_gene: TRBJ2-1; abundance: once; len: 14; d_gene: TRBD2; CDR3nt: TGTGCCAAAGGGGGACTAGCGGGAGGGGATGAGCAGTTCTTC; CDR3aa: CAKGGLAGGDEQFF
v_gene: TRBV18; j_gene: TRBJ1-5; abundance: NA; len: 16; d_gene: NA; CDR3nt: TGTGCCAGCTCACCACCGGCAGGAAAGGTCAATCAGCCCCAGCATTTT; CDR3aa: CASSPPAGKVNQPQHF
v_gene: TRBV15; j_gene: TRBJ2-3; abundance: NA; len: 15; d_gene: NA; CDR3nt: TGTGCCACCAGCAGAGAGGAGTCAGCCACAGATACGCAGTATTTT; CDR3aa: CATSREESATDTQYF
v_gene: TRBV10-3; j_gene: TRBJ1-1; abundance: NA; len: 13; d_gene: NA; CDR3nt: TGTGCCATCAGTGGGGAGGTCGAGAAAAAAGCTTTCTTT; CDR3aa: CAISGEVEKKAFF
v_gene: TRBV15; j_gene: TRBJ2-2; abundance: few; len: 16; d_gene: TRBD2; CDR3nt: TGTGCCACGAAAGCGGGACGATACCCGAACACCGGGGAGCTGTTTTTT; CDR3aa: CATKAGRYPNTGELFF
v_gene: TRBV18; j_gene: TRBJ2-7; abundance: few; len: 17; d_gene: TRBD2; CDR3nt: TGTGCCAGCTCACCAATGTTGCTAGCGGGAGGGCCAGCCGAGCAGTACTTC; CDR3aa: CASSPMLLAGGPAEQYF
v_gene: TRBV3-2; j_gene: TRBJ2-7; abundance: few; len: 14; d_gene: NA; CDR3nt: TGTGCCAGCAGCCTCCTCCGAGAGTCCTACGAGCAGTACTTC; CDR3aa: CASSLLRESYEQYF
v_gene: TRBV7-9; j_gene: TRBJ1-2; abundance: NA; len: 14; d_gene: TRBD1; CDR3nt: TGTGCCAGCAGCTTGTTACAGGGGATCTATGGCTACACCTTC; CDR3aa: CASSLLQGIYGYTF